Listed below are T cell receptor beta chains from one sample, sequenced in a study of T cells in Graves' hyperthyroidism and ophthalmopathy. MiXCR was run by TCRdb on the multiplex PCR reads, yielding one entry per CDR3 protein. Among roughly 180,000 distinct CDR3 sequences listed, about 15% were seen once. Sequencing was performed on blood. These receptors originate from a woman between 45 and 60 years old with Graves' hyperthyroidism. CDR3s include the opening cysteine and the closing phenylalanine or tryptophan. D genes are given only for firm matches. Clone sizes are given selectively: once, few, many, or a class where the clone is expanded.

CDR3 DNA: TGTGCCAGCTCACCGGAAGAGACCCAGTACTTC
CDR3 protein: CASSPEETQYF
D gene: NA
J gene: TRBJ2-5
clone size: many
V gene: TRBV18

CDR3 DNA: TGTGCCAGCAGACAGCCGGGACAGAGAGCTTTCTTT
CDR3 protein: CASRQPGQRAFF
D gene: TRBD1
J gene: TRBJ1-1
clone size: NA
V gene: TRBV12-3/TRBV12-4

CDR3 DNA: TGTGCCAGTAATCAAAGGGACGGACGCAACTATGGCTACACCTTC
CDR3 protein: CASNQRDGRNYGYTF
D gene: NA
J gene: TRBJ1-2
clone size: many
V gene: TRBV19

CDR3 DNA: TGTGCCAGCAGCCAGACTGGAACTAACTATGGCTACACCTTC
CDR3 protein: CASSQTGTNYGYTF
D gene: NA
J gene: TRBJ1-2
clone size: many
V gene: TRBV7-3

CDR3 DNA: TGTGCCAGCCGGGGGCGGGGGCGAGGCAATCAGCCCCAGCATTTT
CDR3 protein: CASRGRGRGNQPQHF
D gene: NA
J gene: TRBJ1-5
clone size: NA
V gene: TRBV19

CDR3 DNA: TGTGCCAGCAGCGCGTACCGGGACAGGAACTACGAGCAGTACTTC
CDR3 protein: CASSAYRDRNYEQYF
D gene: TRBD1
J gene: TRBJ2-7
clone size: NA
V gene: TRBV7-9

CDR3 DNA: TGTGCCAGCAGCCAAGGAATTTACGAGCAGTACTTC
CDR3 protein: CASSQGIYEQYF
D gene: NA
J gene: TRBJ2-7
clone size: many
V gene: TRBV14

CDR3 DNA: TGTGCCAGCAGCCAAGTTGCAGGGCGCAATCAGCCCCAGCATTTT
CDR3 protein: CASSQVAGRNQPQHF
D gene: NA
J gene: TRBJ1-5
clone size: many
V gene: TRBV3-1

CDR3 DNA: TGTGCCAGCTCCGCTTACACCGGGGAGCTGTTTTTT
CDR3 protein: CASSAYTGELFF
D gene: NA
J gene: TRBJ2-2
clone size: many
V gene: TRBV3-1

CDR3 DNA: TGTGCCAGTAGCTTCAGGGGTGGCGGGCTTGAGCAGTTCTTC
CDR3 protein: CASSFRGGGLEQFF
D gene: NA
J gene: TRBJ2-1
clone size: many
V gene: TRBV19

CDR3 DNA: TGTGCCAGCAGCCTCCAGACAGGGCTAGCCAAAAACATTCAGTACTTC
CDR3 protein: CASSLQTGLAKNIQYF
D gene: TRBD1
J gene: TRBJ2-4
clone size: many
V gene: TRBV11-2

CDR3 DNA: TGCGCCAGCAGCTTGGCCGTAGGACAGGGTGGCAAAAACATTCAGTACTTC
CDR3 protein: CASSLAVGQGGKNIQYF
D gene: TRBD1
J gene: TRBJ2-4
clone size: many
V gene: TRBV5-1

CDR3 DNA: TGTGCCAGCACCAAGGGAGGCTTCGGAAACACCATATATTTT
CDR3 protein: CASTKGGFGNTIYF
D gene: NA
J gene: TRBJ1-3
clone size: many
V gene: TRBV12-3/TRBV12-4

CDR3 DNA: TGTGCCAGCAGCTCGGGACCGTTTAATTCACCCCTCCACTTT
CDR3 protein: CASSSGPFNSPLHF
D gene: NA
J gene: TRBJ1-6
clone size: NA
V gene: TRBV7-9

CDR3 DNA: TGTGCCAGCAGTCCTATTAGCGGGATCCATGGAGATACGCAGTATTTT
CDR3 protein: CASSPISGIHGDTQYF
D gene: TRBD2
J gene: TRBJ2-3
clone size: few
V gene: TRBV27

CDR3 DNA: TGTGCCAGCGGCCCTAGCGACCGCTCCTACAATGAGCAGTTCTTC
CDR3 protein: CASGPSDRSYNEQFF
D gene: NA
J gene: TRBJ2-1
clone size: NA
V gene: TRBV12-3/TRBV12-4

CDR3 DNA: TGTGCCAGCAGTGACGGGCATCTTAGCACAGATACGCAGTATTTT
CDR3 protein: CASSDGHLSTDTQYF
D gene: NA
J gene: TRBJ2-3
clone size: NA
V gene: TRBV2

CDR3 DNA: TGTGCCAGCAGTGTTCAGGGGGCTGGCTCCTACAATGAGCAGTTCTTC
CDR3 protein: CASSVQGAGSYNEQFF
D gene: TRBD1
J gene: TRBJ2-1
clone size: many
V gene: TRBV2

CDR3 DNA: TGTGCCAGCAGCTTTGGACAGGGGGCGTCAGGCTCCTACAATGAGCAGTTCTTC
CDR3 protein: CASSFGQGASGSYNEQFF
D gene: TRBD1
J gene: TRBJ2-1
clone size: NA
V gene: TRBV11-2

CDR3 DNA: TGCGCCAGCAGCCCCGGGACCCCGGCGGGTGAAGCTTTCTTT
CDR3 protein: CASSPGTPAGEAFF
D gene: NA
J gene: TRBJ1-1
clone size: NA
V gene: TRBV4-1

CDR3 DNA: TGTGCCAGCAGCCCGGACAGGCTCACCGGGGAGCTGTTTTTT
CDR3 protein: CASSPDRLTGELFF
D gene: TRBD1
J gene: TRBJ2-2
clone size: many
V gene: TRBV2

CDR3 DNA: TGTGCCAGCAGCCAATGGGTCGCGGGATACAATGAGCAGTTCTTC
CDR3 protein: CASSQWVAGYNEQFF
D gene: NA
J gene: TRBJ2-1
clone size: NA
V gene: TRBV14

CDR3 DNA: TGTGCCAGCAGCTTACTTCCAGCGGGGGGCGATAGCACAGATACGCAGTATTTT
CDR3 protein: CASSLLPAGGDSTDTQYF
D gene: TRBD2
J gene: TRBJ2-3
clone size: many
V gene: TRBV7-8

CDR3 DNA: TGCAGCGTCCACTTGACAGGGCAGAGCACAGATACGCAGTATTTT
CDR3 protein: CSVHLTGQSTDTQYF
D gene: TRBD1
J gene: TRBJ2-3
clone size: many
V gene: TRBV29-1

CDR3 DNA: TGTGCCAGCAGCCTCCTTCTGCAAGAGACCCAGTACTTC
CDR3 protein: CASSLLLQETQYF
D gene: NA
J gene: TRBJ2-5
clone size: many
V gene: TRBV3-1

CDR3 DNA: TGTGCCAGCACTCGGAGAGAGGCCGGGAATCAGCCCCAGCATTTT
CDR3 protein: CASTRREAGNQPQHF
D gene: NA
J gene: TRBJ1-5
clone size: NA
V gene: TRBV6-1

CDR3 DNA: TGTGCCAGTGGGGACAGCTACGAGCAGTACTTC
CDR3 protein: CASGDSYEQYF
D gene: TRBD1
J gene: TRBJ2-7
clone size: many
V gene: TRBV2

CDR3 DNA: TGCAGTGCTAGAGACTCCTACGAGCAGTACTTC
CDR3 protein: CSARDSYEQYF
D gene: NA
J gene: TRBJ2-7
clone size: many
V gene: TRBV20-1

CDR3 DNA: TGTGCCAGCAGTGCTTCCGGGACTATCGAGCAGTACTTC
CDR3 protein: CASSASGTIEQYF
D gene: TRBD2
J gene: TRBJ2-7
clone size: many
V gene: TRBV27

CDR3 DNA: TGTGCCAGCAGTGAAGGTGGACAGGGATTGAATGAGCAGTTCTTC
CDR3 protein: CASSEGGQGLNEQFF
D gene: TRBD1
J gene: TRBJ2-1
clone size: many
V gene: TRBV2

CDR3 DNA: TGTGCCAGCAGCTTAATGAGGTTGCGAGAGACCCAGTACTTC
CDR3 protein: CASSLMRLRETQYF
D gene: NA
J gene: TRBJ2-5
clone size: many
V gene: TRBV7-9

CDR3 DNA: TGTGCCAGCAGCCAAATACAGGGGGTACTGAACACTGAAGCTTTCTTT
CDR3 protein: CASSQIQGVLNTEAFF
D gene: TRBD1
J gene: TRBJ1-1
clone size: many
V gene: TRBV27

CDR3 DNA: TGTGCCAGCAGCCACACAGGGGGCGCCTACAATGAGCAGTTCTTC
CDR3 protein: CASSHTGGAYNEQFF
D gene: TRBD1
J gene: TRBJ2-1
clone size: many
V gene: TRBV11-2

CDR3 DNA: TGTGCCAGCAATATCGAGGGAACTAGCAATCAGCCCCAGCATTTT
CDR3 protein: CASNIEGTSNQPQHF
D gene: NA
J gene: TRBJ1-5
clone size: few
V gene: TRBV2

CDR3 DNA: TGCAGTGCTATTTCCGGGGCCAACCTGAACACTGAAGCTTTCTTT
CDR3 protein: CSAISGANLNTEAFF
D gene: NA
J gene: TRBJ1-1
clone size: many
V gene: TRBV20-1

CDR3 DNA: TGTGCCAGCAGCCCCGGAAGGGGTAGGGGAAACACCATATATTTT
CDR3 protein: CASSPGRGRGNTIYF
D gene: NA
J gene: TRBJ1-3
clone size: few
V gene: TRBV5-5

CDR3 DNA: TGTGCCGCTAAGGGGGTCTCTGGAAACACCATATATTTT
CDR3 protein: CAAKGVSGNTIYF
D gene: NA
J gene: TRBJ1-3
clone size: NA
V gene: TRBV19

CDR3 DNA: TGTGCCAGCAGCGTTAAAGATACGCAGTATTTT
CDR3 protein: CASSVKDTQYF
D gene: NA
J gene: TRBJ2-3
clone size: many
V gene: TRBV9

CDR3 DNA: TGTGCCAGCAGTGACGGGGACAGAAGCTATAGCAATCAGCCCCAGCATTTT
CDR3 protein: CASSDGDRSYSNQPQHF
D gene: TRBD1
J gene: TRBJ1-5
clone size: many
V gene: TRBV2

CDR3 DNA: TGTGCCGGCACTACAGGGATGTTCGCAGATACGCAGTATTTT
CDR3 protein: CAGTTGMFADTQYF
D gene: NA
J gene: TRBJ2-3
clone size: many
V gene: TRBV2

CDR3 DNA: TGTGCCAGCAGCTCGGACAGGGTACTAACCTACGAGCAGTACTTC
CDR3 protein: CASSSDRVLTYEQYF
D gene: TRBD1
J gene: TRBJ2-7
clone size: many
V gene: TRBV11-2

CDR3 DNA: TGTGCCAGCAAACTGGACGGAAGGAACACTGAAGCTTTCTTT
CDR3 protein: CASKLDGRNTEAFF
D gene: NA
J gene: TRBJ1-1
clone size: many
V gene: TRBV7-3